One T cell receptor (beta chain) is described in this entry. No cognate antigen has been identified for it. Base qualities are not provided; no much larger clone lies one nucleotide away. The CDR3 sequence holds 15 residues, the cysteine and phenylalanine included. Only the CDR3 DNA is retained, 45 bases long and in frame from the first base. Ends trimmed: V by 5 bases, J by 1 base; bases unmatched to a gene: 6. The germline V gene (reference sequence) yields LNHDA for CDR1 and SQIVND for CDR2. The data are from a study of blood T cell repertoires in COVID-19 (dated by TCRdb to 2018 to 2021). Regarding the complete study: Collaborator samples came from the United States, Italy and Spain and covered acute and convalescent phases of COVID-19. The prospective study material was composed of cDNA or gDNA derived from T cells, B-cell-depleted T cells, or PBMCs. Subjects who had been exposed to COVID-19, were actively infected with it, or had recovered from it provided the deeply sampled blood TCRbeta repertoires that made up the dataset. The repertoires were made available in a free public database intended to serve as a resource for research on the immune response to SARS-CoV-2. Samples were obtained from the ongoing ImmuneRACE study (first 160 participants) and from some 1,200 subjects provided by 6 global collaborators. A de-identified subject ID, COVID-19 status, age in years and sex were almost always included in the sample metadata. Where available, HLA class I and class II types were obtained from metadata supplied by the sample provider rather than from assay-based typing.

TCRbeta CDR3 regions were amplified from genomic DNA using the immunoSEQ Assay, a bias-controlled multiplex PCR. The study's own analysis went as follows. Nucleated cell counts per sample were estimated from amplification of reference gene primers within the assay. To quantify the absolute abundance of each unique TCRbeta CDR3 rearrangement, sequence reads were collapsed and filtered. For each sample, productive Simpson clonality was calculated by taking the square root of Simpson's diversity index across productive rearrangements. TCRdb took this table from immuneACCESS and kept in-frame rearrangements with V and J called. Such tables lack part of the clones; where checked against another copy, unresolved V genes explain under half of the gap, and the rest is unexplained. V and J calls and clone size are those listed in that table; D and trimming were worked out from the DNA. Here the sample has around 250,000 clones; around 86% occur a single time. The ten largest account for approximately 13% of the sample.

Study-wide findings and limitations: The amount of clinical and demographic metadata varied by source and participant and was provided uncurated.

The collaborating institutions used their own protocols to collect whole blood in K2EDTA tubes. For TCRbeta analysis, collaborator samples were shipped as frozen whole blood, as isolated PBMCs, or as DNA extracted from either sample type. This chain joins TRBV19 to TRBJ2-7; 9 bases in the middle match TRBD1. This TCR was sampled from a man older than 75 with acute or convalescent COVID-19. The sequenced sample consisted of peripheral blood. The CDR3 sequence is CASSAQGQGSYEQYF. In nucleotides, the sequence is TGTGCCAGTAGTGCTCAAGGACAGGGGTCCTACGAGCAGTACTTC.